This T cell receptor beta chain was obtained from a study of T-cell reconstitution after alpha-beta-depleted transplantation in children. General study findings and limits: One year after transplant, T-cell counts and diversity came mostly from newly produced T cells. Day-60 TCRbeta diversity that was high in some patients was derived from surviving recipient T cells and thymic progenitors. Alpha-beta T cells about two months after transplant reportedly derived from several hundred expanded graft clones.

As concerns this clonotype: What it binds is unknown.

Preparation of the TCRbeta library involved a method that used unique molecular identifiers. TCRdb processed the PCR reads anew with MiXCR; each CDR3 protein has one entry. The sample has approximately 520,000 distinct CDR3 sequences, 10% to 12% seen once. The sequence came from a female patient between 2 and 15 years old who had a stem cell transplant for aplastic anemia, so the T cells may come from the graft donor. Sequencing used PBMCs, mostly from graft donor cells, obtained 180 days after TCRalphabeta/CD19-depleted stem cell transplant.

CDR3 region: CSARDSGQGVGAFF. The CDR3 region has the DNA TGCAGTGCTAGAGATTCGGGACAGGGGGTAGGAGCTTTCTTT. The V gene is TRBV20-1, the J gene TRBJ1-1; 11 bases align to TRBD1. The germline CDR1 and CDR2 sequences are DFQATT and SNEGSKA (reference sequence). The CDR3 sequence is 14 residues long. The V gene end was trimmed by 0 bases and the J gene end by 10 bases; junction bases not matched to a gene: 7.